This T cell receptor (beta chain) emerged from a study of Ad26.COV2.S vaccination and SARS-CoV-2 variants. Study-level background: The donor belonged to the COV1001 Ad26.COV2.S trial arm. General study points: Possible underestimation of total T cell responses by the TCR breadth and depth analyses was noted.

Regarding this clone: Its matching antigen is unknown.

The sample's treatment: around 19 received Ad26.COV2.S at low or high dose, single or two shots; five or six received placebo; per-sample allocation not given. Sampling was done on day 63 after the first vaccine or placebo injection. Germline values: CDR1 SGHNT, CDR2 YYREEE (reference sequence). The germline V and J ends were trimmed by 4 bases and 5 bases, with 9 bases remaining between them. This CDR3 region has 12 residues. Measured with immunoSEQ multiplex PCR; TCRdb has only the in-frame clones, and not every one. The table has hundreds of thousands of clones, about 92% seen once. This sample comprised peripheral blood, obtained in a trial of Ad26.COV2.S vaccine versus placebo. V usage is TRBV5-4 and J usage is TRBJ2-5; tentative D call: TRBD2 (6 bases). The clonotype was recovered from a person between 18 and 60 years old who received the Ad26.COV2.S COVID-19 vaccine or a placebo. CDR3 nucleotides: TGTGCCAGCAGCCCGGCGGGGGAGACCCAGTACTTC. Protein sequence: CASSPAGETQYF.